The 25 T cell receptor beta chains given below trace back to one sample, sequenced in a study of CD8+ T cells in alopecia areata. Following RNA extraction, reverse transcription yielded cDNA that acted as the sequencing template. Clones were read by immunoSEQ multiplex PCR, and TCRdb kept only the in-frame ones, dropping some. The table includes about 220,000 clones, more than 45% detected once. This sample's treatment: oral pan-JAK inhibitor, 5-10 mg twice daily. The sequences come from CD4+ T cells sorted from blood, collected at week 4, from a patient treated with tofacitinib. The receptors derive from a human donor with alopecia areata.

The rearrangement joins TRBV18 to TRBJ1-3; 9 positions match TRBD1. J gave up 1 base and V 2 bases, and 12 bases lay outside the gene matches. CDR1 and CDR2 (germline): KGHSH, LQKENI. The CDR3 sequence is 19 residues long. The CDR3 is CASSPSGQGLASSGNTIYF. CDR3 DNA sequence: TGTGCCAGCTCACCATCAGGACAGGGGCTGGCTTCGTCTGGAAACACCATATATTTT.

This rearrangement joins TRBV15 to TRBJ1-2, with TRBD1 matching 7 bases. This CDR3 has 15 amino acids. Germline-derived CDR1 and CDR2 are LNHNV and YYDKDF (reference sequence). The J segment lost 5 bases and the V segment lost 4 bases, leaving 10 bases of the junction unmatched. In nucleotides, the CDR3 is TGTGCCACCAGCACGCAAGACAGGGTTTATTATGGCTACACCTTC. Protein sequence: CATSTQDRVYYGYTF.

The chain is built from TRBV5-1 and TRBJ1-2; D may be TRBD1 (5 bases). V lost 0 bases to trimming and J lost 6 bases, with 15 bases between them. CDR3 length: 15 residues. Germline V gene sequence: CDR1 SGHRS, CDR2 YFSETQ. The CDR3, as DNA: TGCGCCAGCAGCTTGGGACAGTCAAAACCCGATGGCTACACCTTC. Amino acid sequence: CASSLGQSKPDGYTF.

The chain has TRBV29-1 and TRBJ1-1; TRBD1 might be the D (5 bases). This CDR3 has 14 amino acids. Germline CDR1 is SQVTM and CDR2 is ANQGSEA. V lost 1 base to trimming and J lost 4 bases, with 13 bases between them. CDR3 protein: CSVEVGQGVTEAFF. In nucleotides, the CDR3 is TGCAGCGTTGAAGTTGGCCAGGGTGTCACTGAAGCTTTCTTT.

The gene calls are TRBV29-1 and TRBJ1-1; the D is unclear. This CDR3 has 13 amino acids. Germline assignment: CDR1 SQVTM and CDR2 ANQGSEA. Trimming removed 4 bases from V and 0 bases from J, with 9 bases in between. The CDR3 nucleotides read TGCAGCGTTGTTTCGGGTCTGAACACTGAAGCTTTCTTT. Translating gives CSVVSGLNTEAFF.

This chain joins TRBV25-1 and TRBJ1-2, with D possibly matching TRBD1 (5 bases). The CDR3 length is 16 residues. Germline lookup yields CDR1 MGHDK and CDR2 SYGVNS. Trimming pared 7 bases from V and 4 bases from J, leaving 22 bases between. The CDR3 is CASTGEEKNGIYGYTF. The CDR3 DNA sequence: TGTGCCAGCACGGGGGAGGAAAAAAATGGGATCTATGGCTACACCTTC.

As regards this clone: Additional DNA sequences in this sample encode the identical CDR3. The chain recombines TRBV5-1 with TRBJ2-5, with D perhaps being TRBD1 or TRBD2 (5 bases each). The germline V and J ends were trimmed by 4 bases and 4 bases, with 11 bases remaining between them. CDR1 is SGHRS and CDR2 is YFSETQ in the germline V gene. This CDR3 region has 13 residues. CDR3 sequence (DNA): TGCGCCAGCAGCCTCGGGACGGGAGAGACCCAGTACTTC. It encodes CASSLGTGETQYF.

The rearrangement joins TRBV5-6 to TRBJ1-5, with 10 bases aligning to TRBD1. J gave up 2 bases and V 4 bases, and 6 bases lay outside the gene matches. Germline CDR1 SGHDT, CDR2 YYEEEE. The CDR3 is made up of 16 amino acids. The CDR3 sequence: CASSGTGEVGNQPQHF. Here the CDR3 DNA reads TGTGCCAGCAGCGGGACAGGGGAGGTTGGCAATCAGCCCCAGCATTTT.

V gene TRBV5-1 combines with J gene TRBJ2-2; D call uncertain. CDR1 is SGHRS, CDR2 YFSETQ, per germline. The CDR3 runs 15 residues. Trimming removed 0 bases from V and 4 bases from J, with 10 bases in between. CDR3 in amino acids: CASSLDSPTTGELFF. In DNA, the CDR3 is TGCGCCAGCAGCTTGGACAGCCCCACCACCGGGGAGCTGTTTTTT. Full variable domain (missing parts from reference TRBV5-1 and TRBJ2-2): KAGVTQTPRYLIKTRGQQVTLSCSPISGHRSVSWYQQTPGQGLQFLFEYFSETQRNKGNFPGRFSGRQFSNSRSEMNVSTLELGDSALYLCASSLDSPTTGELFFGEGSRLTVL.

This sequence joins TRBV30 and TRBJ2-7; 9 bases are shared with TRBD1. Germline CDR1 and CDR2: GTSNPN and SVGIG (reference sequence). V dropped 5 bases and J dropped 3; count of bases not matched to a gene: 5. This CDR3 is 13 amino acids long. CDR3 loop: CAWSRDRDYEQYF. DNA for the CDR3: TGTGCCTGGTCTAGGGACAGGGACTACGAGCAGTACTTC.

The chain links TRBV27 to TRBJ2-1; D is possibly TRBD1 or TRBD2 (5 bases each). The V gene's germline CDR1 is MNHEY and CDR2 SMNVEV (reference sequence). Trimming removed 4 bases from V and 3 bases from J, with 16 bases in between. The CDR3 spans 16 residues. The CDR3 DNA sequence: TGTGCCAGCAGTTCATCATTGGGGGTGGGCTACAATGAGCAGTTCTTC. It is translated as CASSSSLGVGYNEQFF.

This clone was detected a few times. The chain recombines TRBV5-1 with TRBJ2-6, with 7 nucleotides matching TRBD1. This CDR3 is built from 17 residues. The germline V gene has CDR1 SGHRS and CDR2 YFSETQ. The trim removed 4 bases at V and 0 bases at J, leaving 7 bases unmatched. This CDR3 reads CASSPGTAPSGANVLTF. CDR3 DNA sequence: TGCGCCAGCAGCCCGGGGACAGCGCCCTCTGGGGCCAACGTCCTGACTTTC. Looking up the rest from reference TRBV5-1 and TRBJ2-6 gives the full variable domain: KAGVTQTPRYLIKTRGQQVTLSCSPISGHRSVSWYQQTPGQGLQFLFEYFSETQRNKGNFPGRFSGRQFSNSRSEMNVSTLELGDSALYLCASSPGTAPSGANVLTFGAGSRLTVL.

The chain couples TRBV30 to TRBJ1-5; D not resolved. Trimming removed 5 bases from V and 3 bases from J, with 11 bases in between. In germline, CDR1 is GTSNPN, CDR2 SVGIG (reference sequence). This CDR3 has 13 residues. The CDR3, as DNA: TGTGCCTGGGGATCCGGGGACAATCAGCCCCAGCATTTT. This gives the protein CAWGSGDNQPQHF.

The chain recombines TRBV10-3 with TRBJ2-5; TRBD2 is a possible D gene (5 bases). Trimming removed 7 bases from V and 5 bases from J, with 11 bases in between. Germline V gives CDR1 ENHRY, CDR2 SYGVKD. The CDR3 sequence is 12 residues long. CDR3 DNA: TGTGCCATCAATAACCCGGGGGAGACCCAGTACTTC. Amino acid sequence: CAINNPGETQYF.

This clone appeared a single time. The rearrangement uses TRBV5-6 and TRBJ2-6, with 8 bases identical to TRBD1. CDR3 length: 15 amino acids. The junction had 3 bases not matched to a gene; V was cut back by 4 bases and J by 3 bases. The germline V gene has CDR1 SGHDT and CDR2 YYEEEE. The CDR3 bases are TGTGCCAGCAGCGGGACAGGTAGTGGGGCCAACGTCCTGACTTTC. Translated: CASSGTGSGANVLTF.

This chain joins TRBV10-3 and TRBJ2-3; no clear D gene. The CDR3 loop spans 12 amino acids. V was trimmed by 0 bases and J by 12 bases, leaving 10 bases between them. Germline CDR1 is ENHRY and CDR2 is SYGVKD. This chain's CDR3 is CAISESGWSQYF. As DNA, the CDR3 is TGTGCCATCAGTGAGTCGGGTTGGAGTCAGTATTTT.

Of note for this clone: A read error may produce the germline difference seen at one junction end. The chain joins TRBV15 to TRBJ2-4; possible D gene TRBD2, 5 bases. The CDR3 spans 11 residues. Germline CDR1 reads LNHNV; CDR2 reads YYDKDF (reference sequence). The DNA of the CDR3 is TGTGCCACCAGCAGAGATACGGGGTTCGTCTTC. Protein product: CATSRDTGFVF. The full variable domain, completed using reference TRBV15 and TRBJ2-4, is DAMVIQNPRYQVTQFGKPVTLSCSQTLNHNVMYWYQQKSSQAPKLLFHYYDKDFNNEADTPDNFQSRRPNTSFCFLDIRSPGLGDTAMYLCATSRDTGFVFGAGTRLSVL.

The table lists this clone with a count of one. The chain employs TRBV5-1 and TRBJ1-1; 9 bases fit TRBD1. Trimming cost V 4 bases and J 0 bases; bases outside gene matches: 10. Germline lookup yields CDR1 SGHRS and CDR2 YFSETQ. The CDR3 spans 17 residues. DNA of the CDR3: TGCGCCAGCAGCCTCGGACAGGGGCGAATACTGAACACTGAAGCTTTCTTT. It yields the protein CASSLGQGRILNTEAFF.

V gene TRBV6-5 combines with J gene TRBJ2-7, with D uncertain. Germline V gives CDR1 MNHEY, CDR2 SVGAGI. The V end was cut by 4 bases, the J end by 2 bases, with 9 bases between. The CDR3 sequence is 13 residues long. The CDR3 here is CASSSDAAYEQYF. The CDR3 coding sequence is TGTGCCAGCAGTTCTGACGCTGCCTACGAGCAGTACTTC.

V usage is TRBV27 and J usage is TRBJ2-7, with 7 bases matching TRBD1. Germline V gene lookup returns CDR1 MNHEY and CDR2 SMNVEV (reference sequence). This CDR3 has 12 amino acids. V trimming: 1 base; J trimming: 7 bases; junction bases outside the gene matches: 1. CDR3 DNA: TGTGCCAGCAGTTTATTGACAGGGGAGCAGTACTTC. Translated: CASSLLTGEQYF.

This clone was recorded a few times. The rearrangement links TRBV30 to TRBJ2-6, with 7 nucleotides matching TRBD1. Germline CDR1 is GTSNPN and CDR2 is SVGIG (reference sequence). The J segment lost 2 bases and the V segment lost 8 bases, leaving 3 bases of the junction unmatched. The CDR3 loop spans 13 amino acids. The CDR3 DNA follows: TGTGCCCATGGGACAGCTGGGGCCAACGTCCTGACTTTC. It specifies CAHGTAGANVLTF.

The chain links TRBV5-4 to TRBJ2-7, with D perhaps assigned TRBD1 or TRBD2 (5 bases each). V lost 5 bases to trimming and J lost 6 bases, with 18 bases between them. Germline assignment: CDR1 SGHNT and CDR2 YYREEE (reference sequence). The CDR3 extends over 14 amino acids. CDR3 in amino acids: CASRSGTLGTEQYF. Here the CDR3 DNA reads TGTGCCAGCAGGTCCGGGACCTTAGGGACCGAGCAGTACTTC.

CDR3 DNA: TGTGCCAGCAGCCGAGAGTTCGACAGAAACTACGAGCAGTACTTC. Translating it yields CASSREFDRNYEQYF. V usage is TRBV6-4 and J usage is TRBJ2-7; a weak D match, TRBD1 (5 bases). CDR3 length equals 15 residues. Trimming cost V 6 bases and J 3 bases, with 18 bases left between them. Germline CDR1 reads MRHNA; CDR2 reads SNTAGT.

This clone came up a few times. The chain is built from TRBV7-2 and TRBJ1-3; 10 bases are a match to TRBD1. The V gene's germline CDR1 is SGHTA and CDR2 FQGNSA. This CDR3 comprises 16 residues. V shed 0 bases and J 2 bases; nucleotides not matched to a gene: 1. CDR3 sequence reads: CASSLAGQGTGNTIYF. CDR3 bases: TGTGCCAGCAGCTTAGCGGGACAGGGGACTGGAAACACCATATATTTT. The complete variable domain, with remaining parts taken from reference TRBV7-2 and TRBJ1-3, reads GAGVSQSPSNKVTEKGKDVELRCDPISGHTALYWYRQSLGQGLEFLIYFQGNSAPDKSGLPSDRFSAERTGGSVSTLTIQRTQQEDSAVYLCASSLAGQGTGNTIYFGEGSWLTVV.

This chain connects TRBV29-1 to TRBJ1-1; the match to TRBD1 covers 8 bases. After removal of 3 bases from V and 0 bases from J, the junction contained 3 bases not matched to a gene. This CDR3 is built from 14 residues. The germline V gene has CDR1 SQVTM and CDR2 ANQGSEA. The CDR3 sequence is CSVERTGLNTEAFF. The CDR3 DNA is TGCAGCGTTGAGAGGACAGGGCTGAACACTGAAGCTTTCTTT.